This record covers a single T cell receptor beta chain. The record originates from a study of blood T cell repertoires in COVID-19. For the study at large: The United States, Italy and Spain provided the acute and convalescent COVID-19 samples. Nucleic acid was either cDNA or gDNA, and it came from T cells, B-cell-depleted T cells, or PBMCs.

Per the study methods: It was from reference gene primer amplification that nucleated cell counts were estimated. Only in-frame clones appear in the TCRdb table, and some are missing; sequencing was by immunoSEQ multiplex PCR. From that table come the V and J calls and clone size; the DNA was used to work out D and trimming. The sample holds 150,000 to 200,000 clones; around 79% are singletons and the top ten take 5.5% to 7%. The CDR3 is 14 amino acids. Germline V lookup: CDR1 SNHLY, CDR2 FYNNEI. V was clipped by 2 bases and J by 7 bases, with 13 bases between them. Seattle-derived patients entered the study during active infection and were followed longitudinally.

This TCR was recovered from a woman in her thirties or forties with COVID-19, enrolled during active disease. Input material: peripheral blood. The chain combines TRBV2 with TRBJ2-3; TRBD2 is a possible D gene (6 bases). The CDR3 DNA reads as TGTGCCAGCAGTGAATTGGGGGGAGGACATACGCAGTATTTT. Its protein is CASSELGGGHTQYF. Supplemented by reference TRBV2 and TRBJ2-3, the full variable domain reads EPEVTQTPSHQVTQMGQEVILRCVPISNHLYFYWYRQILGQKVEFLVSFYNNEISEKSEIFDDQFSVERPDGSNFTLKIRSTKLEDSAMYFCASSELGGGHTQYFGPGTRLTVL.